This T cell receptor beta chain is from a study of neoadjuvant anti-PD-1 for oral cavity cancer. The table came from immunoSEQ multiplex PCR; TCRdb's copy has only in-frame clones and leaves some out. This sample has approximately 68,000 clones; approximately 87% occur once, and the top ten carry more than 2.5%. Time point denoted: after neoadjuvant nivolumab, at surgical resection. Germline V gene sequence: CDR1 MGHRA, CDR2 YSYEKL. The CDR3 is 13 residues long. Trimming stripped 1 base from V and 4 bases from J, with 8 bases between. The TCR was taken from a person between 35 and 79 years old with oral cavity squamous cell carcinoma. The sequencing here drew on PBMCs, taken after nivolumab (anti-PD-1) treatment. The rearrangement links TRBV4-1 to TRBJ2-7; tentatively, D is TRBD2 (6 bases). CDR3 region: CASSQVGGYEQYF. DNA of the CDR3: TGCGCCAGCAGCCAAGTGGGGGGATACGAGCAGTACTTC.